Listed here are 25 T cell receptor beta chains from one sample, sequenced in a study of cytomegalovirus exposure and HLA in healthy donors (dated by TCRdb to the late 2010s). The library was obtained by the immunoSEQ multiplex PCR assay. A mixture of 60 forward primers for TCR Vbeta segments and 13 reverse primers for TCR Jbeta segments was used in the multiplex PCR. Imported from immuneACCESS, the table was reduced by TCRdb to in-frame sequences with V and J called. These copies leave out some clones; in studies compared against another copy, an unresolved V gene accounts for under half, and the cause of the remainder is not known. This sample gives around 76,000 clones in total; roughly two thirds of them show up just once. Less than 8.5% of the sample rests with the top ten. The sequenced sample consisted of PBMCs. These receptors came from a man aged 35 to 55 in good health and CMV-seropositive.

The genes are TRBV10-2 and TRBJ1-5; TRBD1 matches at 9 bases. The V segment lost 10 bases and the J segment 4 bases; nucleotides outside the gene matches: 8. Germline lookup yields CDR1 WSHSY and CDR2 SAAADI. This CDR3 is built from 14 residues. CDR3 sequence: CATQADRGNQPQHF. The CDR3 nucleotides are TGCGCCACTCAAGCGGACAGGGGTAATCAGCCCCAGCATTTT.

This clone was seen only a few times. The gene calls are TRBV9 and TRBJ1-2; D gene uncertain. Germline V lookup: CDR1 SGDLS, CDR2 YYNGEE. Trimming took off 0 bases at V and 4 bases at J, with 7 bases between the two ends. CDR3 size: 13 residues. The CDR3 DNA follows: TGTGCCAGCAGCGTAGACATGGCCTATGGCTACACCTTC. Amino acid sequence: CASSVDMAYGYTF.

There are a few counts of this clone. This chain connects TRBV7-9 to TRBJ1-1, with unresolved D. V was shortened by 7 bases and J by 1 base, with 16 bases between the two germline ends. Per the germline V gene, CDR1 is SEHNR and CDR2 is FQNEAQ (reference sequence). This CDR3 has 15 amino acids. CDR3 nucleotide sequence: TGTGCCAGCACCTCCAGAGGAGGGAAGAACACTGAAGCTTTCTTT. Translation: CASTSRGGKNTEAFF.

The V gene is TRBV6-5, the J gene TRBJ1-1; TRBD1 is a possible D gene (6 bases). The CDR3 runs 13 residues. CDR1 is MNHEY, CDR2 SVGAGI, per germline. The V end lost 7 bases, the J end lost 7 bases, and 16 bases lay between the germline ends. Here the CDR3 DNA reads TGTGCCAGCAACTCACTCGGGACACTTGAAGCTTTCTTT. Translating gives CASNSLGTLEAFF.

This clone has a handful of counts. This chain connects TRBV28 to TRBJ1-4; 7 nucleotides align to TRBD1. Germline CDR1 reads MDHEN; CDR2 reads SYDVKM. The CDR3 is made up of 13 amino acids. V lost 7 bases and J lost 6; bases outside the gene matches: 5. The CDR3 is CASNDRADEKLFF. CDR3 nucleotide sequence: TGTGCCAGCAATGACAGGGCCGATGAAAAACTGTTTTTT.

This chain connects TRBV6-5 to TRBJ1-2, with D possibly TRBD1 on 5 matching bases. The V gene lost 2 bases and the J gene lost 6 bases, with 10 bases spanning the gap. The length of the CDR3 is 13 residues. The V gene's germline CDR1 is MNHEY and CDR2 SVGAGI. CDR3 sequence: CASSYTNRNGYTF. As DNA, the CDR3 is TGTGCCAGCAGTTACACTAACAGGAATGGCTACACCTTC.

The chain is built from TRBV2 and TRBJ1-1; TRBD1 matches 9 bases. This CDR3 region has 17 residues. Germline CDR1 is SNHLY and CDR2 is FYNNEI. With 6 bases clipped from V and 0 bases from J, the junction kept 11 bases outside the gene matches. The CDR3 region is CASSPGQGRLMNTEAFF. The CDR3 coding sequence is TGTGCCAGCAGCCCGGGACAGGGCCGACTCATGAACACTGAAGCTTTCTTT.

CDR3 DNA: TGTGCCAGCAGCTTAGGCCAGGGACAGGAAAAACTGTTTTTT. Amino acid sequence: CASSLGQGQEKLFF. The chain combines TRBV7-9 with TRBJ1-4; 7 bases line up with TRBD1. V shed 1 base and J 8 bases; nucleotides not matched to a gene: 4. Germline lookup yields CDR1 SEHNR and CDR2 FQNEAQ (reference sequence). This CDR3 region has 14 residues.

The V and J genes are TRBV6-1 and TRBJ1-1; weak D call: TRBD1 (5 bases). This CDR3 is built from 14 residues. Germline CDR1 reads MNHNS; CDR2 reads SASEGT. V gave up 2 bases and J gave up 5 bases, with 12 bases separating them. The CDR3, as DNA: TGTGCCAGCAGTGAATTTCAGGGAGGGACTGAAGCTTTCTTT. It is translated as CASSEFQGGTEAFF.

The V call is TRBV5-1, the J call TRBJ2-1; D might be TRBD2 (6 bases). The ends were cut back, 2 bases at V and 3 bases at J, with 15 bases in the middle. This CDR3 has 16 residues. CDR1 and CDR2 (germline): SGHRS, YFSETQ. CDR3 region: CASSFLNGGNYNEQFF. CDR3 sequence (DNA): TGCGCCAGCAGCTTCCTTAATGGAGGGAACTACAATGAGCAGTTCTTC.

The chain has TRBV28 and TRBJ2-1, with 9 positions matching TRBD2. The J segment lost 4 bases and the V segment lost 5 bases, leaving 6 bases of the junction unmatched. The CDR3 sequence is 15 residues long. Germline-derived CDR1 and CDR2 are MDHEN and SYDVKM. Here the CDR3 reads CASSIGLARYNEQFF. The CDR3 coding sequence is TGTGCCAGCAGTATAGGACTAGCGAGATACAATGAGCAGTTCTTC.

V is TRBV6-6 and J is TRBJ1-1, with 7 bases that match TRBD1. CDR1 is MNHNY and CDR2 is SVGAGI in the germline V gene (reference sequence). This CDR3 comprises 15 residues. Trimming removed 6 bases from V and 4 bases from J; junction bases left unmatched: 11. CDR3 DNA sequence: TGTGCCAGCAGCCCTATCGGGGACAGAAGCACTGAAGCTTTCTTT. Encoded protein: CASSPIGDRSTEAFF.

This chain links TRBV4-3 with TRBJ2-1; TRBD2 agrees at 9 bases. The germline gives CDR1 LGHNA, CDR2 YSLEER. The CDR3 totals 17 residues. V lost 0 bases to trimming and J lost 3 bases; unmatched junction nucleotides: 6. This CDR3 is CASSQDRRGGFYNEQFF. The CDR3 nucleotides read TGCGCCAGCAGCCAAGATCGGCGGGGGGGATTCTACAATGAGCAGTTCTTC.

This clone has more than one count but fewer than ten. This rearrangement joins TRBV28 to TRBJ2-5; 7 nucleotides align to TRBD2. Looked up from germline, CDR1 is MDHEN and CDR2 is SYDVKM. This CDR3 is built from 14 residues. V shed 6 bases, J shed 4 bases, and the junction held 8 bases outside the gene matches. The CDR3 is CASSRTRQIETQYF. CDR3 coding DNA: TGTGCCAGCAGCCGGACTAGGCAAATAGAGACCCAGTACTTC.

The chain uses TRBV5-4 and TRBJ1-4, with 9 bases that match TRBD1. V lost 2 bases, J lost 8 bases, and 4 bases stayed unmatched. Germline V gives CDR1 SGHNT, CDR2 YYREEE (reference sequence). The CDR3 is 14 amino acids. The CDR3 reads CASSLQGAMEKLFF. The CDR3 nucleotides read TGTGCCAGCAGCTTACAGGGGGCGATGGAAAAACTGTTTTTT.

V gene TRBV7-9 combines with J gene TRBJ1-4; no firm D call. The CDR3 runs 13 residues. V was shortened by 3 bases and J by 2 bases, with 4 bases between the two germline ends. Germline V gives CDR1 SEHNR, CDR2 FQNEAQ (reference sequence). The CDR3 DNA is TGTGCCAGCAGCTTGAGGACTAATGAAAAACTGTTTTTT. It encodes CASSLRTNEKLFF.

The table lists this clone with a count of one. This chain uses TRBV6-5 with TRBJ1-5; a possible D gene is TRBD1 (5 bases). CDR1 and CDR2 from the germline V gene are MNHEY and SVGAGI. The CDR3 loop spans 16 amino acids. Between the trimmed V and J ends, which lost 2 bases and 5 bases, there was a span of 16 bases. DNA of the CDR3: TGTGCCAGCAGTTACAAGTGGACATCCCGGTATCAGCCCCAGCATTTT. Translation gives CASSYKWTSRYQPQHF.

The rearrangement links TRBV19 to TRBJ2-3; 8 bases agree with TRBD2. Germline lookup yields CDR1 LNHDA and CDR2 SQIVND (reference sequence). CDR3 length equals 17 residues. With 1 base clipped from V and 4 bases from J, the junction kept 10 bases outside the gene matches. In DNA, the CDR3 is TGTGCCAGTAGTATAGGGCAAGCGGGAGCGTTGGCAGATACGCAGTATTTT. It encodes CASSIGQAGALADTQYF.

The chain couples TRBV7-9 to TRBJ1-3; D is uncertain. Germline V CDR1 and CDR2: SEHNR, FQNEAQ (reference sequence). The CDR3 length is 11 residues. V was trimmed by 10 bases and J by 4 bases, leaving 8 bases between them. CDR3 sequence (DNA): TGTGCCATCATGGCCGGAAACACCATATATTTT. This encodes CAIMAGNTIYF.

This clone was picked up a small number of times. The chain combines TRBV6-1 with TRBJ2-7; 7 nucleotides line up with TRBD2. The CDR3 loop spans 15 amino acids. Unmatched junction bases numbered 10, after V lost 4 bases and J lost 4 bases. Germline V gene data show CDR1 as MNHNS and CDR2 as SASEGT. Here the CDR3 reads CASSARPAGSYEQYF. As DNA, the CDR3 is TGTGCCAGCAGTGCTCGGCCAGCGGGGAGTTACGAGCAGTACTTC.

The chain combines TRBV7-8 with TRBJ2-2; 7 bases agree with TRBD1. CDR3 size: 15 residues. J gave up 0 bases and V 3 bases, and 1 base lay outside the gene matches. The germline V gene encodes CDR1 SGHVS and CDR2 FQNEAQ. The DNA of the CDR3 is TGTGCCAGCAGCTTGGGACAGTCGAACACCGGGGAGCTGTTTTTT. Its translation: CASSLGQSNTGELFF.

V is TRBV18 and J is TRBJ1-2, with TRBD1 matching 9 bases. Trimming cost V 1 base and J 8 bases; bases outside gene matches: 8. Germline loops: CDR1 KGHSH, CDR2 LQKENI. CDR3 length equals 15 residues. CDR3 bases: TGTGCCAGCTCACCACTCGGGACAGGGATGGAAGGCTACACCTTC. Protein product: CASSPLGTGMEGYTF.

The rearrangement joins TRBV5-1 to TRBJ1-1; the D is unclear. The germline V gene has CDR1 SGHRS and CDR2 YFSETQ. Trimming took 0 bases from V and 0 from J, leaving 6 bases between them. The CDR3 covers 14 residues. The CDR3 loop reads CASSLGALNTEAFF. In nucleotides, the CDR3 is TGCGCCAGCAGCTTGGGGGCTTTGAACACTGAAGCTTTCTTT.

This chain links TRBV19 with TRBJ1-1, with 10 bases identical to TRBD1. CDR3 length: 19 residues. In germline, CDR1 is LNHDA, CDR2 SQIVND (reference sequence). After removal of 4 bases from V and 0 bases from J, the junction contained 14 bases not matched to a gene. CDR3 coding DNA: TGTGCCAGTAGTAGCCCCGGGACAGGGGAATCGATAGTGAACACTGAAGCTTTCTTT. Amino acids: CASSSPGTGESIVNTEAFF. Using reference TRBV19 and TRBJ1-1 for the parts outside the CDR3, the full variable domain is DGGITQSPKYLFRKEGQNVTLSCEQNLNHDAMYWYRQDPGQGLRLIYYSQIVNDFQKGDIAEGYSVSREKKESFPLTVTSAQKNPTAFYLCASSSPGTGESIVNTEAFFGQGTRLTVV.

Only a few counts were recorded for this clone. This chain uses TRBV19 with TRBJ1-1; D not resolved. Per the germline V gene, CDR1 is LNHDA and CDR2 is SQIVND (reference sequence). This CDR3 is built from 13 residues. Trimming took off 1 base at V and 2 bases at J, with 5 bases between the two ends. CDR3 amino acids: CASSIVQNTEAFF. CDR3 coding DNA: TGTGCCAGTAGTATAGTCCAAAACACTGAAGCTTTCTTT.